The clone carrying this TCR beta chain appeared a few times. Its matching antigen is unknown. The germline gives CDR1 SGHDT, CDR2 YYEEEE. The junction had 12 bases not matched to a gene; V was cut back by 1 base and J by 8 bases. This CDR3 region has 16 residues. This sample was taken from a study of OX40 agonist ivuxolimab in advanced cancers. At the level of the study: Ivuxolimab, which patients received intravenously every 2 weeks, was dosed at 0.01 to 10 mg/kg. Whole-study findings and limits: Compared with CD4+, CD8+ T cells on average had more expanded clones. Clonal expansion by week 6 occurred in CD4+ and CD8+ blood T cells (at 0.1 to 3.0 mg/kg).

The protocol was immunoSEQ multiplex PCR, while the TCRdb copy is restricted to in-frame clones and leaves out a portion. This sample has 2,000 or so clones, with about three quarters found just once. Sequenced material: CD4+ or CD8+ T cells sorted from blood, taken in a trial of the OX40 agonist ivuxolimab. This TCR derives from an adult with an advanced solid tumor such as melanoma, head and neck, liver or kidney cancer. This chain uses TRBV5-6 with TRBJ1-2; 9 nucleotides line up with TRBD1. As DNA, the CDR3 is TGTGCCAGCAGCTTGAGCCGGGACAGGGCGTTGGGGGGCTACACCTTC. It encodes CASSLSRDRALGGYTF.